This T cell receptor beta chain originates from a study of Ad26.COV2.S vaccination and SARS-CoV-2 variants. Study as a whole: Within the COV1001 Ad26.COV2.S trial arm, the donor was enrolled.

Germline CDR1 and CDR2: SGDLS and YYNGEE. V gave up 3 bases and J gave up 1 base, with 12 bases separating them. The CDR3 is made up of 15 amino acids. As for treatment: some 19 received Ad26.COV2.S at low or high dose, single or two shots; a few received placebo; per-sample allocation not given. Day 63 following the first vaccine or placebo injection was when the samples were taken. The study, taken as a whole, reports: Breadth of non-spike TCRs did not differ between vaccinees and placebo recipients. Reportedly, after vaccination the spike-specific CD8+ and CD4+ T cell responses displayed substantial breadth.

Sequencing was performed with immunoSEQ multiplex PCR; in TCRdb, only in-frame clones are kept and a portion is missing. The sample lists just under 250,000 clones, 88% seen once, with about 11% in the top ten. Points on this clone: Its antigen is unknown.

This clonotype was sampled from a person aged 18-65 years who received the Ad26.COV2.S COVID-19 vaccine or a placebo. The V call is TRBV9, the J call TRBJ2-3, with D perhaps TRBD2 (6 bases). This material consisted of peripheral blood, taken in a trial of Ad26.COV2.S vaccine versus placebo. CDR3 bases: TGTGCCAGCAGCGAGGGGTGGGGGGGCACAGATACGCAGTATTTT. It translates to CASSEGWGGTDTQYF.